This is a list of T cell receptor beta chains from one sample in a study of T cell responses to AZD1222 COVID-19 vaccine. Measured with immunoSEQ multiplex PCR; TCRdb has only the in-frame clones, and not every one. Of over 150,000 clones listed, around 87% are singletons. The sequenced sample was peripheral blood, obtained 28 days after the second AZD1222 dose. The receptors come from an adult who received the AZD1222 COVID-19 vaccine. The CDR3 runs from the conserved cysteine through the conserved F or W. The size of a clone is reported for some rows only, either as once, few or many, or as a class for expanded clones.

clone size: -; J gene: TRBJ2-2; V gene: TRBV7-3; CDR3 protein: CASSSTGYPGELFF
clone size: -; J gene: TRBJ1-1; V gene: TRBV29-1; CDR3 protein: CSVERGTEEAFF
clone size: -; J gene: TRBJ1-2; V gene: TRBV5-1; CDR3 protein: CASSLGGPGQGNYGYTF
clone size: -; J gene: TRBJ1-1; V gene: TRBV6-5; CDR3 protein: CASSYEEGYEAFF
clone size: -; J gene: TRBJ2-7; V gene: TRBV7-8; CDR3 protein: CASSLMGSLSYEQYF
clone size: -; J gene: TRBJ2-7; V gene: TRBV2; CDR3 protein: CASREGVYEQYF
clone size: -; J gene: TRBJ2-7; V gene: TRBV19; CDR3 protein: CASSIKFHYRGESYEQYF
clone size: -; J gene: TRBJ2-7; V gene: TRBV2; CDR3 protein: CASVWDSTYEQYF
clone size: few; J gene: TRBJ2-7; V gene: TRBV7-2; CDR3 protein: CASSSSPVGEQYF
clone size: -; J gene: TRBJ2-5; V gene: TRBV6-1; CDR3 protein: CASSEALQGVPGMRETQYF
clone size: -; J gene: TRBJ2-1; V gene: TRBV5-5; CDR3 protein: CASSLRGETYNEQFF